Listed below are T cell receptor beta chains from one sample, sequenced in a study of CD8+CD57+ T cells in acquired aplastic anemia. TCRdb processed the reads anew with MiXCR; each CDR3 protein has one entry. This sample has a few hundred thousand distinct CDR3 sequences; roughly 53% occur once, and the top ten carry approximately 20%. Sample: sorted CD4+, CD8+, or CD8+CD57+ T cells (not recorded which) from PBMCs. These receptors all stem from a human donor with aplastic anemia. CDR3s leave out the opening cysteine and the closing phenylalanine or tryptophan.

v_call	j_call	cdr3_aa
TRBV5-1	TRBJ2-5	ASSQTLGGRETQY
TRBV6-1	TRBJ2-5	ASRIQQGRETQY
TRBV6-5	TRBJ1-2	ASSPEPGRDGYT
TRBV7-2	TRBJ1-1	ASSSTPTAEAF
TRBV5-1	TRBJ1-2	ASSLEGTGGRTNYGYT
TRBV6-1	TRBJ1-4	ASRRTGEGEKLF
TRBV5-6	TRBJ2-7	ASSKTAMGEQY
TRBV10-3	TRBJ2-1	AISESTSGFRNEQF
TRBV2	TRBJ2-3	ASSSSGGATDTQY
TRBV5-5	TRBJ1-5	ASSLKGEYQPQH
TRBV10-3	TRBJ2-1	AISTSGEYNEQF
TRBV9	TRBJ2-1	ASSVTGGGGYNEQF
TRBV10-1	TRBJ2-1	ASSDRNNEQF
TRBV18	TRBJ1-1	ASSPPWRGRETTEAF
TRBV7-6	TRBJ2-1	ASSLAGVSSYNEQF
TRBV19	.	ASSEKGNQPQH
TRBV7-9	TRBJ2-3	ASSSPGLAGGSTDTQY
TRBV6-5	TRBJ2-5	ASSYSRQRETQY
TRBV12-3/TRBV12-4	TRBJ2-2	ASSDPTGGTGELF
TRBV2	TRBJ1-4	AGSGTGGEMNEKLF
TRBV3-1	TRBJ1-1	ASSLGWGRDTEAF
TRBV7-8	TRBJ1-3	ASSQGYSGNTIH
TRBV5-4	TRBJ2-6	ASSWGGSGANVLT